A selection of T cell receptor beta chains follows, all from one sample in a study of T cell responses to AZD1222 COVID-19 vaccine. Sequenced by immunoSEQ multiplex PCR; TCRdb stores in-frame clones only, minus some. The profile shows about 120,000 clones, 75% to 90% of them singletons. Sequencing used peripheral blood, obtained on day 0 of AZD1222 vaccination. The source is an adult in good health. Each CDR3 is given with its conserved first and last residue. The D gene is left open where the match is weak. Rows may omit the clone size; those that give it use once, few, many or a size class.

clone_size: once
v_call: TRBV27
d_call: .
j_call: TRBJ2-3
cdr3_nt: TGTGCCAGCAGTTTATATCCGTACACAGATACGCAGTATTTT
cdr3_aa: CASSLYPYTDTQYF

clone_size: .
v_call: TRBV7-9
d_call: .
j_call: TRBJ2-2
cdr3_nt: TGTGCCAGCAGATTTTTAGGGGGGATTTTCGGCACCGGGGAGCTGTTTTTT
cdr3_aa: CASRFLGGIFGTGELFF

clone_size: .
v_call: TRBV30
d_call: .
j_call: TRBJ2-7
cdr3_nt: TGTGCCTTTCGGACAGCCTACGAGCAGTACTTC
cdr3_aa: CAFRTAYEQYF

clone_size: .
v_call: TRBV7-2
d_call: TRBD2
j_call: TRBJ2-3
cdr3_nt: TGTGCCAGCAGCCTTGAGCGGGAAGCCTCGCAGTATTTT
cdr3_aa: CASSLEREASQYF

clone_size: .
v_call: TRBV7-9
d_call: TRBD2
j_call: TRBJ2-7
cdr3_nt: TGTGCCAGCAGCTTAGCACCCCTCGGCGGGAGGGCCCCGCGGGAGCAGTACTTC
cdr3_aa: CASSLAPLGGRAPREQYF

clone_size: .
v_call: TRBV5-8
d_call: TRBD1
j_call: TRBJ1-4
cdr3_nt: TGTGCCAGCAGCCCCAGGGGGGGTATATTCACTAATGAAAAACTGTTTTTT
cdr3_aa: CASSPRGGIFTNEKLFF

clone_size: .
v_call: TRBV6-2/TRBV6-3
d_call: .
j_call: TRBJ2-7
cdr3_nt: TGTGCCAGCAGTTACGAGGGAGTCGACGAGCAGTACTTC
cdr3_aa: CASSYEGVDEQYF

clone_size: .
v_call: TRBV3-1/TRBV3-2
d_call: .
j_call: TRBJ1-3
cdr3_nt: TGTGCCAGCAGCCATCGTCCGGGAAACACCATATATTTT
cdr3_aa: CASSHRPGNTIYF

clone_size: .
v_call: TRBV7-2
d_call: .
j_call: TRBJ1-4
cdr3_nt: TGTGCCAGCAGCTTAGTCAGGGATGATGAAAAACTGTTTTTT
cdr3_aa: CASSLVRDDEKLFF

clone_size: .
v_call: TRBV7-2
d_call: .
j_call: TRBJ2-1
cdr3_nt: TGTGCCAGCAGCTCAAATATTAATGAGCAGTTCTTC
cdr3_aa: CASSSNINEQFF

clone_size: once
v_call: TRBV6-2/TRBV6-3
d_call: .
j_call: TRBJ1-2
cdr3_nt: TGTGCCAGCAGTTACGACTGGGGCACCTATGGCTACACCTTC
cdr3_aa: CASSYDWGTYGYTF

clone_size: .
v_call: TRBV10-3
d_call: .
j_call: TRBJ1-6
cdr3_nt: TGTGCCATCAGTGAGTCCAAAGGGACCTCCTATAATTCACCCCTCCACTTT
cdr3_aa: CAISESKGTSYNSPLHF

clone_size: .
v_call: TRBV27
d_call: .
j_call: TRBJ1-3
cdr3_nt: TGTGCCAGCAGCCGGGACGGAGGCTCTGGAAACACCATATATTTT
cdr3_aa: CASSRDGGSGNTIYF

clone_size: .
v_call: TRBV29-1
d_call: TRBD1
j_call: TRBJ2-2
cdr3_nt: TGCAGCGTGGGGGACAGGTCACCCGGGGAGCTGTTTTTT
cdr3_aa: CSVGDRSPGELFF

clone_size: once
v_call: TRBV12-2
d_call: .
j_call: TRBJ2-7
cdr3_nt: TGTGCAAGTCGCTTAGCGAGGACTAGCGGGCATTACGAGCAGTACTTC
cdr3_aa: CASRLARTSGHYEQYF

clone_size: .
v_call: TRBV5-4
d_call: TRBD1
j_call: TRBJ2-3
cdr3_nt: TGTGCCAGCAGCACCGGGACAGGGGAAGATACGCAGTATTTT
cdr3_aa: CASSTGTGEDTQYF

clone_size: once
v_call: TRBV15
d_call: .
j_call: TRBJ1-1
cdr3_nt: TGTGCCACCAGCACCTCGATGAACACTGAAGCTTTCTTT
cdr3_aa: CATSTSMNTEAFF

clone_size: .
v_call: TRBV10-3
d_call: .
j_call: TRBJ2-7
cdr3_nt: TGTGCCATCAGTGATTTAGGACGGACTGGGTCCTACGAGCAGTACTTC
cdr3_aa: CAISDLGRTGSYEQYF

clone_size: .
v_call: TRBV5-6
d_call: TRBD2
j_call: TRBJ2-2
cdr3_nt: TGTGCCAGCAGCTCCCTTACTAGCGGGAGTGGTACCGGGGAGCTGTTTTTT
cdr3_aa: CASSSLTSGSGTGELFF

clone_size: once
v_call: TRBV5-4
d_call: TRBD1
j_call: TRBJ1-2
cdr3_nt: TGTGCCAGCAGCTCGACAGGGGGTTTTGGCTACACCTTC
cdr3_aa: CASSSTGGFGYTF

clone_size: once
v_call: TRBV28
d_call: .
j_call: TRBJ1-3
cdr3_nt: TGTGCCAGCAGTTTAATGACAAACACCATATATTTT
cdr3_aa: CASSLMTNTIYF

clone_size: .
v_call: TRBV2
d_call: TRBD1
j_call: TRBJ1-6
cdr3_nt: TGTGCCAGCAGCCGGACAGGGGGTTATTCACCCCTCCACTTT
cdr3_aa: CASSRTGGYSPLHF

clone_size: .
v_call: TRBV5-1
d_call: .
j_call: TRBJ1-2
cdr3_nt: TGCGCCAGCAGCTTGGGACCCCAGGGAGGAAACTATGGCTACACCTTC
cdr3_aa: CASSLGPQGGNYGYTF

clone_size: .
v_call: TRBV28
d_call: TRBD2
j_call: TRBJ2-3
cdr3_nt: TGTGCCAGCAAAAAAGCGGGGGTCCCGGGGGTCGGAGATACGCAGTATTTT
cdr3_aa: CASKKAGVPGVGDTQYF

clone_size: .
v_call: TRBV2
d_call: .
j_call: TRBJ2-3
cdr3_nt: TGTGCCAGCAGCGGCAGATCGCAGTATTTT
cdr3_aa: CASSGRSQYF

clone_size: .
v_call: TRBV10-3
d_call: .
j_call: TRBJ2-7
cdr3_nt: TGTGCCATCAGTGACGTCCGGGGAAGCTACGAGCAGTACTTC
cdr3_aa: CAISDVRGSYEQYF

clone_size: .
v_call: TRBV3-1/TRBV3-2
d_call: .
j_call: TRBJ2-3
cdr3_nt: TGTGCCAGCAGCACTCACGCCAGGCCCGATACGCAGTATTTT
cdr3_aa: CASSTHARPDTQYF

clone_size: .
v_call: TRBV12-3/TRBV12-4
d_call: .
j_call: TRBJ1-3
cdr3_nt: TGTGCCAGCCGTCAGGGAAACACCATATATTTT
cdr3_aa: CASRQGNTIYF

clone_size: .
v_call: TRBV6-5
d_call: .
j_call: TRBJ2-2
cdr3_nt: TGTGCCAGCAGGGCGACAGGTAACACCGGGGAGCTGTTTTTT
cdr3_aa: CASRATGNTGELFF

clone_size: .
v_call: TRBV7-3
d_call: .
j_call: TRBJ1-1
cdr3_nt: TGTGCCAGCAGCTCGGGACCTGAGACTGAAGCTTTCTTT
cdr3_aa: CASSSGPETEAFF

clone_size: .
v_call: TRBV3-1/TRBV3-2
d_call: .
j_call: TRBJ1-2
cdr3_nt: TGTGCCAGCAGCCATAGTGGGGGAGGTGGCTACACCTTC
cdr3_aa: CASSHSGGGGYTF

clone_size: .
v_call: TRBV7-8
d_call: .
j_call: TRBJ1-6
cdr3_nt: TGTGCCAGCAGCTTAGGGGCAGTAAGCTCCTATAATTCACCCCTCCACTTT
cdr3_aa: CASSLGAVSSYNSPLHF

clone_size: once
v_call: TRBV29-1
d_call: TRBD1
j_call: TRBJ1-1
cdr3_nt: TGCAGCGCCTACCGGACAGGGGAGATTGAAGCTTTCTTT
cdr3_aa: CSAYRTGEIEAFF

clone_size: .
v_call: TRBV28
d_call: TRBD2
j_call: TRBJ2-1
cdr3_nt: TGTGCCAGCAGTTTAGCGCTAGCGGGGGGTATAAACAATGAGCAGTTCTTC
cdr3_aa: CASSLALAGGINNEQFF

clone_size: .
v_call: TRBV12-5
d_call: TRBD1
j_call: TRBJ1-2
cdr3_nt: TGTGCTAGTGGGATTAAGACAGGGGGCGCGGACTATGGCTACACCTTC
cdr3_aa: CASGIKTGGADYGYTF

clone_size: .
v_call: TRBV4-3
d_call: .
j_call: TRBJ2-5
cdr3_nt: TGCGCCAGCAGCGAAGCAGGGGTTCAAGAGACCCAGTACTTC
cdr3_aa: CASSEAGVQETQYF

clone_size: .
v_call: TRBV28
d_call: TRBD2
j_call: TRBJ2-1
cdr3_nt: TGTGCCAGCAGTCTCGGGGGACTAGCGCCCTACAATGAGCAGTTCTTC
cdr3_aa: CASSLGGLAPYNEQFF

clone_size: .
v_call: TRBV11-2
d_call: .
j_call: TRBJ2-1
cdr3_nt: TGTGCCAGCAGTCCCACAGGCGCGGAGCAGTTCTTC
cdr3_aa: CASSPTGAEQFF